This TCR beta chain was identified during a study of yellow fever vaccine responses in identical twins (dated by TCRdb to about 2018). Regarding the complete study: Focusing on identical twins, the study followed the T cell clones that responded to the vaccine, and did so with precision.

Libraries were prepared through RT-PCR. Sequencing was performed on an Illumina HiSeq 2500. TCRdb's own reprocessing of the public reads used fastp at Q25 and MiXCR and kept productive beta chains. Every CDR3 protein is listed once, alongside the most common genes and DNA of its rows. This sample has fewer than 4,500 distinct CDR3 sequences in its table, and 81% of those were observed once. The ten top clones hold 3.7% of the sample. The sample holds a few counts of this clonotype. It lacks a known antigen. Base-call qualities are not available, and no considerably larger clone is one nucleotide away. What the work shows at the level of the full study, not this receptor alone: The T cell response to vaccination in identical twins was reported by the authors to appear partly convergent and partly personalized.

The germline V gene specifies SGHNT as CDR1 and YENEEA as CDR2. V is clipped by 4 bases and J by 8 bases, and the sequence between their germline boundaries is 18 bases long. The CDR3 covers 15 residues, taking in both the cysteine and the phenylalanine. Here the CDR3 DNA is all that survives: 45 bases in frame from base 1. The sample was T cells from blood (PBMCs), unsorted or a sorted subset (not recorded which), taken before or after yellow fever vaccination (not recorded which). The sequence links TRBV11-3 to TRBJ2-4; the D gene lacks a confident call. The sequence came from a woman between 18 and 29 years old who received the yellow fever vaccine. Donor details come from another sample of the same person, matched by shared clones. The CDR3 amino acid sequence is: CASSSPWAMGYIQYF. The nucleotides read TGTGCCAGCAGCTCCCCGTGGGCTATGGGGTACATTCAGTACTTC. Here the CDR3 is joined to the reference TRBV11-3 and TRBJ2-4 genes, and the full variable domain is: EAGVVQSPRYKIIEKKQPVAFWCNPISGHNTLYWYLQNLGQGPELLIRYENEEAVDDSQLPKDRFSAERLKGVDSTLKIQPAELGDSAVYLCASSSPWAMGYIQYFGAGTRLSVL.